A single sample gave rise to the 22 T cell receptor beta chains below, sequenced in a study of breast tumors, draining lymph nodes, adjacent tissues. TCRdb recomputed calls from the multiplex PCR reads with MiXCR, one row per CDR3 protein. Here the sample spans around 130,000 distinct CDR3 sequences, over 25% being singletons. The lymph nodes were axillary draining lymph nodes from breast cancer patients. Sequenced input: axillary lymph node tissue. Every receptor here comes from a female donor with breast cancer. Some clones in this sample may be carry-over from other donors' samples.

In its sample, this clonotype was seen many times. The chain combines TRBV4-1 with TRBJ1-2; 12 positions agree with TRBD1. With V trimmed by 4 bases and J by 7 bases, 4 bases remained unmatched. The CDR3 is 14 residues long. Germline CDR1 and CDR2: MGHRA and YSYEKL. CDR3 sequence reads: CASSRPGQGAGYTF. The CDR3, as DNA: TGCGCCAGCAGCCGACCGGGACAGGGGGCTGGCTACACCTTC.

The chain combines TRBV11-1 with TRBJ1-1; 12 nucleotides match TRBD1. This CDR3 spans 13 amino acids. The ends lost 5 bases at V and 13 bases at J; junction bases unmatched: 8. CDR1 SGHAT and CDR2 FQDESV come from the germline V gene (reference sequence). The CDR3 DNA is TGTGCCAGCAGCCGCGGGACAGGGGGCGTTGGTTTCTTT. Protein: CASSRGTGGVGFF.

V and J are TRBV2 and TRBJ1-1, with unresolved D. This CDR3 region has 14 residues. Trimming took 8 bases from V and 5 from J, leaving 18 bases between them. In germline, CDR1 is SNHLY, CDR2 FYNNEI. CDR3 protein: CASGEQPLGTEAFF. In DNA, the CDR3 is TGTGCCAGCGGGGAACAGCCCTTGGGGACTGAAGCTTTCTTT.

This clonotype came up a few times. With a much larger clone just one base away, this may be a read error. DNA for the CDR3: TGTGCCAGCAGCCACCGCAGGGGGCGGGCGACCTCTGGGCCCAACGTCCTGACTTTC. This encodes CASSHRRGRATSGPNVLTF. This sequence joins TRBV7-2 and TRBJ2-6; 8 bases map to TRBD1. CDR1 and CDR2 (germline): SGHTA, FQGNSA. The CDR3 covers 19 residues.

This clonotype showed up many times. The V gene is TRBV7-9, the J gene TRBJ1-2; 11 nucleotides agree with TRBD1. CDR1 and CDR2 (germline): SEHNR, FQNEAQ (reference sequence). The V segment lost 6 bases and the J segment 3 bases; nucleotides outside the gene matches: 9. The CDR3 contains 16 residues. The CDR3, as DNA: TGTGCCAGCAGTCCTTCCCGGGACAGGGGGGACTATGGCTACACCTTC. This translates into CASSPSRDRGDYGYTF.

This clonotype was observed many times. This sequence joins TRBV25-1 and TRBJ2-4, with D hard to call. V was trimmed by 1 base and J by 4 bases, leaving 11 bases between them. CDR3 length: 15 amino acids. Germline assignment: CDR1 MGHDK and CDR2 SYGVNS. The CDR3 sequence is CASSEFGEGKNIQYF. The CDR3 DNA follows: TGTGCCAGCAGTGAATTTGGGGAAGGGAAAAACATTCAGTACTTC.

In this sample, this clonotype turned up many times. V gene TRBV18 combines with J gene TRBJ2-7, with D possibly being TRBD1 (7 bases). This CDR3 has 13 residues. CDR1 KGHSH and CDR2 LQKENI come from the germline V gene. Trimming stripped 3 bases from V and 9 bases from J, with 15 bases between. The CDR3 sequence is CASSPAPQGGQYF. The CDR3 DNA is TGTGCCAGCTCACCCGCGCCCCAGGGGGGGCAGTACTTC.

The table lists this clonotype with many counts. The V and J genes are TRBV7-3 and TRBJ2-2, with D possibly being TRBD1 (6 bases). V gave up 5 bases and J gave up 3 bases, with 13 bases separating them. The germline V gene has CDR1 SGHTA and CDR2 FQGTGA. CDR3 length: 15 amino acids. The CDR3 DNA follows: TGTGCCAGCAGCCCTAGGGGGAAGGACACCGGGGAGCTGTTTTTT. Its translation is CASSPRGKDTGELFF. The whole variable domain, filled in from reference TRBV7-3 and TRBJ2-2, reads GAGVSQTPSNKVTEKGKYVELRCDPISGHTALYWYRQSLGQGPEFLIYFQGTGAADDSGLPNDRFFAVRPEGSVSTLKIQRTERGDSAVYLCASSPRGKDTGELFFGEGSRLTVL.

This clonotype came up many times. This rearrangement joins TRBV5-1 to TRBJ1-2, with TRBD1 matching 11 bases. This CDR3 has 14 amino acids. Per the germline V gene, CDR1 is SGHRS and CDR2 is YFSETQ. Trimming took 4 bases from V and 7 from J; bases not matched to a gene: 6. The CDR3 region is CASSQAGTGGGYTF. For the CDR3, the DNA is TGCGCCAGCAGCCAGGCCGGGACAGGGGGTGGCTACACCTTC.

This clonotype was detected ten times or more. The V gene is TRBV20-1, the J gene TRBJ2-3; 7 bases match TRBD2. Germline-derived CDR1 and CDR2 are DFQATT and SNEGSKA (reference sequence). The V gene end was trimmed by 0 bases and the J gene end by 7 bases; junction bases not matched to a gene: 13. The CDR3 totals 16 residues. The CDR3 region is CSARDHLAVIGNTQYF. CDR3 DNA: TGCAGTGCTAGAGATCATCTAGCGGTAATTGGGAATACGCAGTATTTT.

This clonotype occurred many times. The chain combines TRBV7-9 with TRBJ1-2; weak D call: TRBD1 (5 bases). This CDR3 is 14 amino acids long. V was shortened by 5 bases and J by 3 bases, with 13 bases between the two germline ends. Germline V gene data show CDR1 as SEHNR and CDR2 as FQNEAQ (reference sequence). CDR3 region: CASSISRVDYGYTF. In DNA, the CDR3 is TGTGCCAGCAGCATAAGCAGGGTGGACTATGGCTACACCTTC.

In its sample, this clonotype was seen many times. This may come from a read error, since a much larger clone is one base off. The rearrangement joins TRBV5-5 to TRBJ2-7; TRBD1 matches 9 bases. CDR3 length: 16 residues. V trimming: 4 bases; J trimming: 4 bases; junction bases outside the gene matches: 12. Germline CDR1 reads SGHKS; CDR2 reads YYEKEE (reference sequence). CDR3 bases: TGTGCCAGCAGCCCGGGGGCTGCGACAGGGGGGTACGAGCAGTACTTC. Its translation: CASSPGAATGGYEQYF.

This clonotype was detected many times. V is TRBV20-1 and J is TRBJ2-2, with 7 bases matching TRBD1. Per the germline V gene, CDR1 is DFQATT and CDR2 is SNEGSKA (reference sequence). The J segment lost 7 bases and the V segment lost 0 bases, leaving 5 bases of the junction unmatched. The CDR3 extends over 14 amino acids. The CDR3 coding sequence is TGCAGTGCTAGAGATGAGGGGGCCGGCGGGGAGCTGTTTTTT. Its protein is CSARDEGAGGELFF.

Comments on this clonotype: A much larger clone lies a single base off, so this may be a read error. V usage is TRBV6-1 and J usage is TRBJ1-6, with D perhaps matching TRBD1 (6 bases). CDR1 and CDR2 from the germline V gene are MNHNS and SASEGT. The V end was cut by 5 bases, the J end by 7 bases, with 21 bases between. This CDR3 has 17 amino acids. The CDR3, as DNA: TGTGCCAGCAGTCAATCTGGACAGTCACTACCCAATTCACCCCTCCACTTT. Amino acids: CASSQSGQSLPNSPLHF.

About this clonotype: The CDR3 carries no conserved terminal phenylalanine or tryptophan, so it likely arises from a read error. The gene calls are TRBV5-1 and TRBJ1-6; D is unclear. Germline CDR1 is SGHRS and CDR2 is YFSETQ. This CDR3 spans 18 amino acids. CDR3 amino acids: CTSSLISPQSSYNSPLHL. The CDR3 nucleotides are TGCACCAGCAGCTTAATCTCCCCCCAGAGCTCCTATAATTCACCCCTCCACCTT.

In its sample, this clonotype was seen many times. The V call is TRBV7-9, the J call TRBJ1-2; D not certain. The germline gives CDR1 SEHNR, CDR2 FQNEAQ (reference sequence). V lost 4 bases and J lost 2, with 11 bases in between. There are 14 residues in the CDR3. The DNA for the CDR3 is TGTGCCAGCAGCTCGGGCCTCAGCAACTATGGCTACACCTTC. Translation: CASSSGLSNYGYTF.

This clonotype showed up many times. The chain combines TRBV6-2 or TRBV6-3 with TRBJ2-6; maybe TRBD1 (6 bases). The germline gives CDR1 MNHEY, CDR2 SVGEGT. The CDR3 length is 15 residues. Deletions cut 5 bases from V and 1 base from J, with 9 bases between. The CDR3 loop reads CASSRTGSGANVLTF. CDR3 DNA: TGTGCCAGCAGTCGCACAGGGTCTGGGGCCAACGTCCTGACTTTC.

Ten or more counts support this clonotype. This chain links TRBV29-1 with TRBJ2-1, with TRBD2 identical over 9 bases. J was trimmed by 12 bases and V by 8 bases; bases with no gene match: 14. The germline V gene encodes CDR1 SQVTM and CDR2 ANQGSEA. The CDR3 runs to 13 residues. This chain's CDR3 is CSLGVAGETPQFF. The CDR3 region has the DNA TGCAGCCTAGGGGTAGCGGGGGAGACCCCGCAGTTCTTC.

The chain uses TRBV7-9 and TRBJ2-1; D may match TRBD1 or TRBD2 (6 bases each). The CDR3 is 13 residues long. Trimming shortened V by 8 bases and J by 7 bases, and 15 bases separated the two germline ends. The V gene's germline CDR1 is SEHNR and CDR2 FQNEAQ (reference sequence). The CDR3 coding sequence is TGTGCCAGCGAGGGCCGGAGGGGGAATGAGCAGTTCTTC. Translating gives CASEGRRGNEQFF.

This clonotype was observed at least ten times. The rearrangement uses TRBV5-1 and TRBJ2-1; a possible D gene is TRBD2 (7 bases). Per the germline V gene, CDR1 is SGHRS and CDR2 is YFSETQ. The V end lost 5 bases, the J end lost 4 bases, and 16 bases lay between the germline ends. CDR3 length: 15 amino acids. CDR3 residues: CASRPGGGGYNEQFF. CDR3 nucleotides: TGCGCCAGCAGACCCGGGGGCGGGGGATACAATGAGCAGTTCTTC.

Comment on this clonotype: Germline and junction disagree at one end, which may indicate a read error. The chain employs TRBV15 and TRBJ2-5, with 8 bases aligning to TRBD1. This CDR3 is built from 14 residues. Germline CDR1 LNHNV, CDR2 YYDKDF (reference sequence). CDR3 coding DNA: TGTGCCACCAGCAAGGACAGGGCCCAAGGGACCCAGTACTTC. It is translated as CATSKDRAQGTQYF. The variable domain in full, completed from reference TRBV15 and TRBJ2-5, reads DAMVIQNPRYQVTQFGKPVTLSCSQTLNHNVMYWYQQKSSQAPKLLFHYYDKDFNNEADTPDNFQSRRPNTSFCFLDIRSPGLGDTAMYLCATSKDRAQGTQYFGPGTRLLVL.

This clonotype appeared many times. The chain has TRBV2 and TRBJ1-3; maybe TRBD1 (6 bases). Trimming shortened V by 9 bases and J by 1 base, and 16 bases separated the two germline ends. There are 15 residues in the CDR3. Looked up from germline, CDR1 is SNHLY and CDR2 is FYNNEI. CDR3 region: CARSTGRGSGNTIYF. In nucleotides, the CDR3 is TGTGCCAGATCTACAGGGAGAGGGTCTGGAAACACCATATATTTT.